Listed below are T cell receptor beta chains from one sample, sequenced in a study of shared clonotypes between healthy human individuals. Data came from immunoSEQ multiplex PCR; TCRdb stores just in-frame clones and leaves some out. This table holds roughly 2.6 million clones, around nine tenths found once. Sequencing used naive CD4+ T cells sorted from blood. The origin of the receptors is a young man in good health. The CDR3 runs from the conserved cysteine through the conserved F or W. The D gene is left open where the match is weak. Expanded clones get a size class; other rows say once, few or many, or leave the size out.

V	J	D	size	CDR3	DNA
TRBV6-1	TRBJ2-7	.	.	CASTGGETYEQYF	TGTGCCAGCACGGGCGGGGAAACCTACGAGCAGTACTTC
TRBV6-1	TRBJ1-5	TRBD1	.	CASSEALRTGRSIQPQHF	TGTGCCAGCAGTGAAGCGCTTCGGACAGGCCGCTCCATTCAGCCCCAGCATTTT
TRBV7-2	TRBJ1-5	TRBD1	few	CASSQQGMGDQPQHF	TGTGCCAGCAGCCAACAGGGGATGGGTGATCAGCCCCAGCATTTT
TRBV14	TRBJ2-5	TRBD1	.	CASSLDRGETQYF	TGTGCCAGCAGCCTCGACAGGGGAGAGACCCAGTACTTC
TRBV5-4	TRBJ2-7	.	.	CASSLSPAVAAYEQYF	TGTGCCAGCAGCTTGTCACCGGCAGTAGCGGCCTACGAGCAGTACTTC
TRBV5-6	TRBJ2-5	.	.	CASSLGPQETQYF	TGTGCCAGCAGCTTGGGCCCCCAAGAGACCCAGTACTTC
TRBV25-1	TRBJ2-7	TRBD2	.	CASSEPSTSGSDEQYF	TGTGCCAGCAGTGAACCATCGACTAGCGGGAGCGACGAGCAGTACTTC
TRBV2	TRBJ1-1	.	.	CASSVSTLNTEAFF	TGTGCCAGCAGTGTATCAACTTTGAACACTGAAGCTTTCTTT
TRBV28	TRBJ2-5	.	.	CASRDTGFQETQYF	TGTGCCAGCAGGGATACAGGGTTCCAAGAGACCCAGTACTTC
TRBV6-5	TRBJ2-7	.	.	CASSRSGASNEQYF	TGTGCCAGCAGTCGCTCGGGGGCATCGAACGAGCAGTACTTC
TRBV7-9	TRBJ2-1	.	.	CASSLVVYNEQFF	TGTGCCAGCAGCTTAGTTGTTTACAATGAGCAGTTCTTC
TRBV9	TRBJ2-1	.	.	CASSVGGEYNEQFF	TGTGCCAGCAGCGTAGGGGGGGAGTACAATGAGCAGTTCTTC
TRBV5-6	TRBJ2-2	.	once	CASSRFTGSENTGELFF	TGTGCCAGCAGCCGTTTTACAGGGTCGGAGAACACCGGGGAGCTGTTTTTT
TRBV5-1	TRBJ1-1	.	.	CASSAGKEAFF	TGCGCCAGCAGCGCCGGAAAGGAAGCTTTCTTT
TRBV2	TRBJ1-5	TRBD1	.	CATRTGTGVLGPQHF	TGTGCCACGAGGACCGGGACAGGGGTTCTCGGGCCCCAGCATTTT
TRBV5-4	TRBJ1-6	.	.	CASSRGPGTTYSPLHF	TGTGCCAGCAGCCGGGGCCCGGGGACAACTTATTCACCCCTCCACTTT
TRBV5-1	TRBJ2-3	.	.	CASSPLGPGTDTQYF	TGCGCCAGCAGCCCTCTCGGGCCAGGGACAGATACGCAGTATTTT
TRBV5-1	TRBJ2-1	TRBD1	.	CASSPGQGSDEQFF	TGCGCCAGCAGCCCGGGACAGGGTTCCGATGAGCAGTTCTTC
TRBV6-1	TRBJ1-2	.	.	CASRPTTDNNYGYTF	TGTGCCAGCAGGCCTACGACAGACAACAACTATGGCTACACCTTC
TRBV5-6	TRBJ2-1	.	.	CASTGGGYPFGTYNEQFF	TGTGCCAGCACCGGTGGAGGGTACCCCTTTGGAACCTACAATGAGCAGTTCTTC
TRBV12-2	TRBJ1-4	.	.	CASRLGTSGALDTNEKLFF	TGTGCAAGTCGCTTAGGCACATCGGGGGCCCTCGATACTAATGAAAAACTGTTTTTT
TRBV2	TRBJ2-4	.	.	CASDTGAKNIQYF	TGTGCCAGCGATACAGGAGCCAAAAACATTCAGTACTTC
TRBV5-4	TRBJ1-4	.	.	CASKAGVATNEKLFF	TGTGCCAGCAAAGCGGGGGTTGCAACTAATGAAAAACTGTTTTTT
TRBV15	TRBJ1-3	TRBD1	.	CATSRDPTGGGNTIYF	TGTGCCACCAGCAGAGATCCAACAGGGGGTGGAAACACCATATATTTT
TRBV28	TRBJ2-1	TRBD2	.	CASSTRGGVEQFF	TGTGCCAGCAGTACTCGGGGGGGCGTTGAGCAGTTCTTC
TRBV2	TRBJ2-5	.	.	CASSERSSSSRETQYF	TGTGCCAGCAGTGAGAGGTCTAGCTCTTCACGAGAGACCCAGTACTTC
TRBV5-8	TRBJ2-1	TRBD1	.	CASSLEQGAKSWSYNEQFF	TGTGCCAGCAGCTTGGAGCAGGGGGCAAAGTCTTGGTCCTACAATGAGCAGTTCTTC
TRBV4-2	TRBJ2-3	.	.	CASSQDGISDTQYF	TGTGCCAGCAGCCAAGACGGGATTTCAGATACGCAGTATTTT
TRBV6-1	TRBJ2-3	.	.	CASSGPNRDSTDTQYF	TGTGCCAGCAGTGGACCAAACCGGGACAGCACAGATACGCAGTATTTT
TRBV4-1	TRBJ2-1	.	.	CASSQAVAPGANEQFF	TGCGCCAGCAGCCAAGCTGTTGCGCCGGGAGCCAATGAGCAGTTCTTC
TRBV19	TRBJ2-2	TRBD2	.	CASSSRGGSSDGELFF	TGTGCCAGTAGTTCTCGCGGGGGATCGTCGGACGGGGAGCTGTTTTTT
TRBV5-5	TRBJ2-7	.	.	CASSLASLSGLEQYF	TGTGCCAGCAGCTTGGCTTCATTATCGGGATTGGAGCAGTACTTC
TRBV27	TRBJ1-1	.	.	CASSPRVNTEAFF	TGTGCCAGCAGTCCCCGGGTAAACACTGAAGCTTTCTTT
TRBV7-2	TRBJ2-7	TRBD1	.	CASSSLGDRAYEQYF	TGTGCCAGCAGCTCTTTGGGGGACAGAGCATACGAGCAGTACTTC
TRBV6-6	TRBJ1-5	TRBD1	.	CASSFLGTDEPQHF	TGTGCCAGCAGTTTCCTTGGGACAGACGAGCCCCAGCATTTT
TRBV14	TRBJ2-1	.	.	CASSAIGQGNEQFF	TGTGCCAGCAGCGCTATAGGACAAGGCAATGAGCAGTTCTTC
TRBV19	TRBJ1-5	TRBD1	.	CASSKGTGDPYSNQPQHF	TGTGCCAGTAGTAAGGGGACAGGGGATCCCTATAGCAATCAGCCCCAGCATTTT
TRBV11-2	TRBJ1-1	.	.	CASSLARYGEAFF	TGTGCCAGCAGCTTAGCCCGGTATGGTGAAGCTTTCTTT
TRBV6-1	TRBJ2-7	.	.	CASKPLTGGSYEQYF	TGTGCCAGCAAGCCCTTGACAGGAGGTTCCTACGAGCAGTACTTC
TRBV11-2	TRBJ2-5	TRBD2	once	CASKLADQETQYF	TGTGCCAGCAAACTAGCGGACCAAGAGACCCAGTACTTC
TRBV9	TRBJ2-3	.	.	CASSVVRTDTQYF	TGTGCCAGCAGCGTAGTTCGCACAGATACGCAGTATTTT